Listed below are T cell receptor beta chains from one sample, sequenced in a study of T cells in Graves' hyperthyroidism and ophthalmopathy. Each CDR3 protein is one row after TCRdb ran MiXCR on the multiplex PCR reads. Among about 200,000 distinct CDR3 sequences, 17% were seen once, and the ten largest hold over 45%. Sequencing input: blood. The origin of the receptors is a woman aged 45-65 years with Graves' hyperthyroidism. CDR3s include the opening cysteine and the closing phenylalanine or tryptophan. Fields, in order: V gene, clone size, CDR3 protein. A row's size may be missing; if present it is once, few, many or a size class.

>TRBV30|many
CAWSNPSGGTYYNEQFF
>TRBV24-1|few
CASSSPSGGSYNEQFF
>TRBV10-3|few
CAISAPEVGRSGNTIYF
>TRBV3-1|many
CASSQDPGRREKLFF
>TRBV30|few
CAWGTSGYEQYF
>TRBV20-1|many
CSPRGASGRIEQFF
>TRBV12-5|many
CASGLDRLAYNEQFF
>TRBV20-1|many
CSARRPGPTNEQFF
>TRBV12-3/TRBV12-4|many
CASSLRLAGGSTDTQYF
>TRBV20-1|many
CSARGPRDSGYGVRSADTQYF
>TRBV12-3/TRBV12-4|many
CASSIGLYEQYF
>TRBV7-9|NA
CASSPHGGNTEAFF
>TRBV7-8|many
CASSLGGGGRGYTF
>TRBV20-1|many
CSAGGQGASTDTQYF
>TRBV2|many
CASSTDRRNQPQHF
>TRBV7-9|many
CASSFTDRGVEQFF
>TRBV7-3|few
CASSLTAGASGANEQFF
>TRBV12-3/TRBV12-4|many
CASSHPRGLETEAFF
>TRBV3-1|many
CASSPRRADTQYF
>TRBV7-6|many
CASSSNVAGAEKLFF
>TRBV27|many
CASSELGASYEQYF
>TRBV20-1|NA
CSAPPSLTSGSEQYF
>TRBV7-9|many
CASGTSGDEQFF
>TRBV18|many
CASSPGTGSMNTEAFF
>TRBV3-1|many
CASSPAGGRVNEQFF
>TRBV28|many
CASSFRTEEAGANVLTF
>TRBV20-1|many
CSARGQASPNEQFF
>TRBV7-6|NA
CASSLGPGTTDTIYF
>TRBV28|many
CASSLLGDGYGYTF
>TRBV10-3|many
CAISRQSYNEQFF
>TRBV12-3/TRBV12-4|many
CASSFPVGNEQFF
>TRBV12-5|many
CASGLVLMNEYSNQPQHF
>TRBV5-4|NA
CASSPVGGENEKLFF
>TRBV28|once
CASSLIADTEAFF
>TRBV28|many
CASSTSGTGGEKLFF
>TRBV7-2|many
CASSQQGLETQYF
>TRBV30|NA
CACLGLAGGNTGELFF
>TRBV3-1|many
CASSQGSYEQYF
>TRBV9|NA
CASSATTTSGSVSDTQYF
>TRBV20-1|NA
CSARADRVSYEQYF
>TRBV10-2|NA
CASSGQGAGNTEAFF
>TRBV4-1|NA
CASSQPGTSRHYEQYF
>TRBV14|many
CASSRDSFYEQYF
>TRBV15|NA
CATRQFTSGVMNTEAFF
>TRBV10-3|few
CAISESTSHEQYF
>TRBV20-1|NA
CSARERRAGNTIYF
>TRBV27|many
CASSSAGVTSYEQYF
>TRBV5-4|many
CASSIGSGEVYEQYF
>TRBV11-2|many
CASSLAPETQYF
>TRBV5-4|few
CASSLDVTGSGKLFF
>TRBV7-7|many
CASSLDPSGAPRGEQFF
>TRBV5-1|NA
CASSLITGEAFF
>TRBV11-2|NA
CASSSWGRADTQYF
>TRBV20-1|NA
CSARDRGGRSYNEQFF
>TRBV14|NA
CASSPGTSWADTQYF
>TRBV2|NA
CARAGETQYF
>TRBV15|few
CATSRDSSRDYEQYF
>TRBV20-1|many
CSARVGEGADEQFF
>TRBV2|few
CASTMQARHYEQYF
>TRBV28|many
CASSDSGRSYNEQFF